The T cell receptor beta chain described here comes from a study of T-cell memory formation after mild COVID-19. The study, taken as a whole, reports: From day 15 to 85, contracting clones were balanced between CD4 and CD8, whereas later expanders leaned toward CD4+.

In the case of this clonotype: No antigen is known for it.

TCRalpha and TCRbeta libraries used 5'RACE with constant-segment primers and UMIs. TCRdb reanalysed the 5' RACE reads using MiXCR and keeps one entry per CDR3 protein. The sample consists of hundreds of thousands of distinct CDR3 sequences, around a quarter of them appearing once. The CDR3 totals 13 residues. The V end was cut by 6 bases, the J end by 2 bases, with 11 bases between. The sequence came from an adult woman who had mild COVID-19 (a few samples of this study predate the infection). Cell type and time point are not known. Sequenced input: PBMCs or a T cell subset sorted from them (not recorded which). V usage is TRBV12-3 or TRBV12-4 and J usage is TRBJ2-7; D may be TRBD1 (5 bases). CDR3 residues: CASRRGLAYEQYF. The CDR3 DNA follows: TGTGCCAGCAGAAGGGGTCTGGCCTACGAGCAGTACTTC.